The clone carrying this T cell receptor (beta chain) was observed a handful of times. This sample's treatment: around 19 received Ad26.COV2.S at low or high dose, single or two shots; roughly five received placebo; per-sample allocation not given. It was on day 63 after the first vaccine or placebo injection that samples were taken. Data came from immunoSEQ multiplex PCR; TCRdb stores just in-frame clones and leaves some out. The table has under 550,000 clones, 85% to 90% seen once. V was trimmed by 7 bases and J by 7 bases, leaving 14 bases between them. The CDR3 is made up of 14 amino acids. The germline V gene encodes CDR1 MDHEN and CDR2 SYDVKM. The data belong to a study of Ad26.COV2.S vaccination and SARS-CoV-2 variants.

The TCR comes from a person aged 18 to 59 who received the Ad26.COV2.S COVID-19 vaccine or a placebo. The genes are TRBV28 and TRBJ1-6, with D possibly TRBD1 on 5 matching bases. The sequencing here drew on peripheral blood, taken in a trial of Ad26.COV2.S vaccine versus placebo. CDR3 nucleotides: TGTGCCAGCAAAACATCCTCAGGGAATTCACCCCTCCACTTT. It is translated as CASKTSSGNSPLHF.